A single sample gave rise to the 15 T cell receptor beta chains below, sequenced in a study of tumor and adjacent non-tumor tissue in lung cancer. RNA was extracted from bulk tissue without any cell sorting. The library came from three nested PCR rounds adapted from ARM-PCR protocols. TCRdb fed the multiplex PCR reads into MiXCR, producing one record per CDR3 protein. In the table there are roughly 140,000 distinct CDR3 sequences, around 66% of which are singletons. Specimen: lung tumor tissue. The receptor set was obtained from a man aged 55 to 70 with small cell lung cancer.

J is TRBJ2-3 and V is TRBV5-5; a weak D match, TRBD1 (6 bases). Trimming stripped 7 bases from V and 6 bases from J, with 15 bases between. This CDR3 has 13 amino acids. The germline V gene has CDR1 SGHKS and CDR2 YYEKEE (reference sequence). The CDR3 DNA follows: TGTGCCAGCGACTTTAACCAGGGGGATACGCAGTATTTT. Translated: CASDFNQGDTQYF.

The sample holds many counts of this clonotype. The chain is built from TRBV29-1 and TRBJ2-2; no clear D. The ends were cut back, 3 bases at V and 4 bases at J, with 9 bases in the middle. The CDR3 contains 13 residues. Looked up from germline, CDR1 is SQVTM and CDR2 is ANQGSEA. CDR3 sequence reads: CSVEERSTGELFF. CDR3 in DNA: TGCAGCGTTGAGGAAAGATCCACCGGGGAGCTGTTTTTT.

This clonotype was detected a few times. V gene TRBV5-4 combines with J gene TRBJ2-7; TRBD2 matches 10 bases. The CDR3 spans 15 residues. The V and J ends lost 3 bases and 0 bases, in that order; junction bases with no gene match: 3. The germline gives CDR1 SGHNT, CDR2 YYREEE (reference sequence). In DNA, the CDR3 is TGTGCCAGCAGCTCAGCGGGAGGGGGCTCCTACGAGCAGTACTTC. As protein: CASSSAGGGSYEQYF.

Regarding this clonotype: The junction differs from germline at one of its ends, possibly a read error. The V call is TRBV7-9, the J call TRBJ2-1; 9 nucleotides agree with TRBD2. In germline, CDR1 is SEHNR, CDR2 FQNEAQ (reference sequence). The CDR3 is 15 residues long. CDR3 amino acids: CPSSLGAGGVREQFF. The CDR3 region has the DNA TGTCCCAGCAGCTTAGGGGCGGGAGGGGTTCGTGAGCAGTTCTTC. Full variable domain (remainder filled in from reference TRBV7-9 and TRBJ2-1): DTGVSQNPRHKITKRGQNVTFRCDPISEHNRLYWYRQTLGQGPEFLTYFQNEAQLEKSRLLSDRFSAERPKGSFSTLEIQRTEQGDSAMYLCPSSLGAGGVREQFFGPGTRLTVL.

Notes on this clonotype: The junction does not match germline at one end; this may be a read error. This chain uses TRBV6-1 with TRBJ1-2; no clear D. Germline CDR1 MNHNS, CDR2 SASEGT. The CDR3 length is 13 residues. This CDR3 reads CANSVLTDYVYTF. The CDR3 DNA sequence: TGTGCCAACAGTGTACTGACTGATTATGTCTACACCTTC.

Worth noting for this clonotype: Mismatch with germline at one junction end may stem from a read error. The chain links TRBV6-2 or TRBV6-3 to TRBJ2-1; a possible D gene is TRBD2 (5 bases). Germline CDR1 MNHEY, CDR2 SVGEGT. The CDR3 contains 15 residues. The CDR3 region is CVSRHTSRIYNEQLF. CDR3 nucleotide sequence: TGTGTCAGTAGACATACTAGTCGAATTTACAATGAGCAGCTCTTC.

A remark on this clonotype: This may be a read error, as it is one base from a much larger clone. This chain links TRBV29-1 with TRBJ1-1, with D possibly TRBD1 on 6 matching bases. From germline, CDR1 is SQVTM and CDR2 ANQGSEA. Deletions cut 7 bases from V and 5 bases from J, with 17 bases between. This CDR3 contains 13 residues. DNA for the CDR3: TGCAGCGCCGACAGGCCCCAGGGGACTGAAGCTTTCTTT. Residues: CSADRPQGTEAFF.

This clonotype was detected once. The conserved phenylalanine or tryptophan normally closing the CDR3 is absent here, so this likely arose from a read error. This rearrangement joins TRBV7-9 to TRBJ2-1, with D hard to call. The germline V gene encodes CDR1 SEHNR and CDR2 FQNEAQ (reference sequence). This CDR3 is 15 amino acids long. Trimming cost V 3 bases and J 4 bases, with 13 bases left between them. The CDR3, as DNA: TGTGCCAGCAGCTTCCGTGCGGCGCTTTACAATGAGCAGTTCTTA. This gives the protein CASSFRAALYNEQFL.

A remark on this clonotype: With a much larger clone just one base away, this may be a read error. The chain has TRBV10-3 and TRBJ2-1; the D is unclear. The CDR3 has 13 amino acids. Germline-derived CDR1 and CDR2 are ENHRY and SYGVKD. The CDR3 sequence is CAISQSVGNEQFF. In DNA, the CDR3 is TGTGCCATCAGTCAGTCGGTTGGGAATGAGCAGTTCTTC.

For this clonotype: Sequence at one end of the junction differs from germline and may be a read error. The gene calls are TRBV5-4 and TRBJ2-5; D is possibly TRBD1 or TRBD2 (5 bases each). This CDR3 spans 14 amino acids. The germline gives CDR1 SGHNT, CDR2 YYREEE (reference sequence). CDR3 coding DNA: TGTGTCAGCAGCTGGAGGACAAGCCAAGAGACCCAGTACTTC. Encoded protein: CVSSWRTSQETQYF.

Comments on this clonotype: A read error is possible here, since a much larger clone lies one base away. The chain uses TRBV29-1 and TRBJ2-2; the D is unclear. Trimming removed 7 bases from V and 1 base from J, with 13 bases in between. Per germline, CDR1 SQVTM and CDR2 ANQGSEA. The CDR3 covers 14 residues. The CDR3: CSAGWQLNTGELFF. The CDR3 DNA reads TGCAGCGCTGGGTGGCAATTGAACACCGGGGAGCTGTTTTTT.

About this clonotype itself: The limits of the CDR3 on the DNA are not certain, so only TCRdb's listed CDR3 is given. The chain uses TRBV11-2 and TRBJ2-4; the D call of TRBD2 is as the table states it, not checked on the DNA. Germline values: CDR1 SGHAT, CDR2 FQNNGV. Ends included, the CDR3 has 16 residues. CDR3 protein: CASRFAGVGGGNIPYF.

The count of this clonotype is one. Germline and junction disagree at one end, which may indicate a read error. The chain combines TRBV29-1 with TRBJ2-5; 7 nucleotides match TRBD1. CDR3 length equals 12 residues. Germline V gene data show CDR1 as SQVTM and CDR2 as ANQGSEA. CDR3 DNA: TGTAGCTTGGCGACAGGGATAAAGACCCAGTACTTC. This codes for CSLATGIKTQYF.

This clonotype was observed a handful of times. This chain joins TRBV6-6 and TRBJ2-1; perhaps TRBD2 as D (6 bases). CDR3 length: 16 amino acids. Germline V gives CDR1 MNHNY, CDR2 SVGAGI (reference sequence). V lost 7 bases and J 9 bases, leaving 25 bases between the germline ends. CDR3 amino acids: CASNSRLVGVNGEQFF. The CDR3 DNA sequence: TGTGCCAGCAACAGTAGACTAGTGGGAGTAAACGGTGAGCAGTTCTTC.

The rearrangement joins TRBV12-3 or TRBV12-4 to TRBJ2-7; D possibly corresponds to TRBD2 (6 bases). The CDR3 consists of 14 residues. Here the CDR3 reads CASGILGRGHEQYF. The DNA of the CDR3 is TGTGCTAGCGGAATCCTAGGGAGAGGCCACGAGCAGTACTTC.